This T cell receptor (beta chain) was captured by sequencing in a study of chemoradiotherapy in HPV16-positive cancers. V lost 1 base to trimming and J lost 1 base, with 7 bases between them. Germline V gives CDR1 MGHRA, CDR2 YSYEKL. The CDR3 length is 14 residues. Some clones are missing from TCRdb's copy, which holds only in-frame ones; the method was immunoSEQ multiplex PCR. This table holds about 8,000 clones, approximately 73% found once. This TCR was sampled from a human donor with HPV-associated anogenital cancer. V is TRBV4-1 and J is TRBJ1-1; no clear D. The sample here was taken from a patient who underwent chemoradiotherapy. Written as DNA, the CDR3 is TGCGCCAGCAGCCAAGTCCAGCGGAACACTGAAGCTTTCTTT. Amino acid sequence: CASSQVQRNTEAFF.